The sequence of this TCR beta chain was determined in a study of CD8 T cells in ankylosing spondylitis. Points from the study as a whole: Past studies reported some motif variants in reactive arthritis synovial fluid and blood. A motif of roughly eight highly homologous TCR beta variants was seen as apparently characteristic of ankylosing spondylitis blood.

With respect to this clonotype: Its antigen is unknown.

MiXCR, run by TCRdb on the 5' RACE reads, gives a single entry per CDR3 protein. Altogether over 200,000 distinct CDR3 sequences are present, about 10% being singletons, with the ten largest covering 21%. Looked up from germline, CDR1 is SGHRS and CDR2 is YFSETQ. CDR3 length: 15 residues. V was pared by 0 bases and J by 3 bases, with 4 bases of the junction left unmatched. Material for sequencing was blood, either unsorted or a sorted T cell fraction (not recorded which). V is TRBV5-1 and J is TRBJ2-5, with 8 bases aligning to TRBD2. The sequence was obtained from a male donor with ankylosing spondylitis or in good health (not recorded which). The CDR3 nucleotides read TGCGCCAGCAGCTTGGTTACAGCGGGGGAAGAGACCCAGTACTTC. Translation: CASSLVTAGEETQYF.